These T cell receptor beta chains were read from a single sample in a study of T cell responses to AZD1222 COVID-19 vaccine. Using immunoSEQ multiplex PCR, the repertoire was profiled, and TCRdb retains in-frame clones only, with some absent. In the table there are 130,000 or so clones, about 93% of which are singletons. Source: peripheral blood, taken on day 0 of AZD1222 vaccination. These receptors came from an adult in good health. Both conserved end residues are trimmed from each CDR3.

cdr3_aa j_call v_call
ASSVEGSDFSSGELF TRBJ2-2 TRBV9
ASRTGFGQPQH TRBJ1-5 TRBV12-3/TRBV12-4
ASSNAEQGANYGYT TRBJ1-2 TRBV28
ASSPPGGELF TRBJ2-2 TRBV27
ASSRRVDYGYT TRBJ1-2 TRBV7-9
RTGSRDPSPANTGELF TRBJ2-2 TRBV29-1
AWSFGVETQY TRBJ2-5 TRBV30
ASRGERAQETQY TRBJ2-5 TRBV19
AWSVAGARHMNTEAF TRBJ1-1 TRBV30
ASSLASRRQETQY TRBJ2-5 TRBV11-2
ASSGWTSGRTGLGFYEQY TRBJ2-7 TRBV2
ASSRRDRAMNTEAF TRBJ1-1 TRBV7-9
ATSRDRGGSPLH TRBJ1-6 TRBV15
ASSHFSSSGTANEQF TRBJ2-1 TRBV4-1
ASSLSREQF TRBJ2-1 TRBV11-1
SLSGGYEQY TRBJ2-7 TRBV20-1
ASSPRTRETQY TRBJ2-5 TRBV7-9
ASSYSNRGYGYT TRBJ1-2 TRBV6-5
ASSQVWGRSEKLF TRBJ1-4 TRBV14
ASSLRTSGTDTQY TRBJ2-3 TRBV7-3
ASSPHWGPSSDTQY TRBJ2-3 TRBV19
ASSESGTAVYGYT TRBJ1-2 TRBV25-1
ASRSRNTAYGYT TRBJ1-2 TRBV6-5
ASSGSFGTGRREAF TRBJ1-1 TRBV25-1
AWGSFGTSGNYEQY TRBJ2-7 TRBV30
ASSLAARGTNTEAF TRBJ1-1 TRBV28
ASRGSGVASTDTQY TRBJ2-3 TRBV2
ASSDRANTEAF TRBJ1-1 TRBV19
ASSQEGLEGRNEQF TRBJ2-1 TRBV3-1/TRBV3-2
AWSVRGRETQY TRBJ2-5 TRBV30
ASSPTSGSYEQY TRBJ2-7 TRBV7-9
ASSLLLAGRYNEQF TRBJ2-1 TRBV7-6
AALWGKVNTEAF TRBJ1-1 TRBV6-5
ATSGGAYEQF TRBJ2-1 TRBV24-1
AWSEGQGDTDTQY TRBJ2-3 TRBV30
ASLAGGQETQY TRBJ2-5 TRBV7-9
ASLLGDGGYEQY TRBJ2-7 TRBV18
ASRPGDRFYGYT TRBJ1-2 TRBV2
ASRGEWGANVLT TRBJ2-6 TRBV7-9
ASSGRGLHNEQF TRBJ2-1 TRBV9
TSSQERGRDTDTQY TRBJ2-3 TRBV1
ASRDGGTLGYEQY TRBJ2-7 TRBV5-1
ASSGIGLADNSYEQY TRBJ2-7 TRBV7-8
AISFSSGTEAF TRBJ1-1 TRBV10-3
ASSLQSYGYT TRBJ1-2 TRBV7-2
SVGRPLGHTEAF TRBJ1-1 TRBV29-1
ASSPGQGRAGYT TRBJ1-2 TRBV5-1
ASSSGLAGGPHEQY TRBJ2-7 TRBV6-2/TRBV6-3
ASSDSNTGELF TRBJ2-2 TRBV18
ASNPLGAGANVLT TRBJ2-6 TRBV27
ASSLGGELNYGYT TRBJ1-2 TRBV7-6